This T cell receptor beta chain derives from a study of CD8 T cells in ankylosing spondylitis. Whole-study findings and limits: Made up of eight highly homologous variants, a TCR beta motif appeared characteristic of ankylosing spondylitis blood. Certain motif variants had earlier appeared in reactive arthritis synovial fluid and blood.

Libraries of TCR beta came from quantitative 5'-RACE with molecular barcodes. TCRdb used MiXCR to reprocess the 5' RACE reads, holding one entry per CDR3 protein. Of roughly 350,000 distinct CDR3 sequences in the sample, 6.5% to 10% were seen once. A word on this clonotype: Its cognate antigen is unknown.

The sequence derives from a male donor with ankylosing spondylitis. The sequencing sample was made of blood, either unsorted or a sorted T cell fraction (not recorded which).

The CDR3 loop is CATSDSNSNEQFF. Here the CDR3 DNA reads TGTGCCACCAGTGATTCCAATAGCAATGAGCAGTTCTTC. The chain is built from TRBV24-1 and TRBJ2-1, with D unclear. The CDR3 consists of 13 residues. CDR1 and CDR2 from the germline V gene are KGHDR and SFDVKD. The V gene lost 2 bases and the J gene lost 6 bases, with 7 bases spanning the gap.